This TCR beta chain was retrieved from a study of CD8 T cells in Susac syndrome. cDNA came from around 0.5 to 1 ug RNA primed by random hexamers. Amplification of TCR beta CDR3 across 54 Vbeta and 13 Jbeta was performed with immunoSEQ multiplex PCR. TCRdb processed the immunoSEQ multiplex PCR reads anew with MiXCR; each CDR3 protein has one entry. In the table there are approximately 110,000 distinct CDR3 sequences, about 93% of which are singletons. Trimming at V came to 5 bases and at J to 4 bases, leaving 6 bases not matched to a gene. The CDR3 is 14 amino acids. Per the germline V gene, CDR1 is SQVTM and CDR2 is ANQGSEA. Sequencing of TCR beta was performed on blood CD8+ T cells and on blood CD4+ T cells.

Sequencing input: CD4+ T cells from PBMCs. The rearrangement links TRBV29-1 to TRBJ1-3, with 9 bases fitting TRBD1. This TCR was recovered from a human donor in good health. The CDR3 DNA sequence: TGCAGCGTTATCCCCGGGACAGGGGGAAACACCATATATTTT. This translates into CSVIPGTGGNTIYF.